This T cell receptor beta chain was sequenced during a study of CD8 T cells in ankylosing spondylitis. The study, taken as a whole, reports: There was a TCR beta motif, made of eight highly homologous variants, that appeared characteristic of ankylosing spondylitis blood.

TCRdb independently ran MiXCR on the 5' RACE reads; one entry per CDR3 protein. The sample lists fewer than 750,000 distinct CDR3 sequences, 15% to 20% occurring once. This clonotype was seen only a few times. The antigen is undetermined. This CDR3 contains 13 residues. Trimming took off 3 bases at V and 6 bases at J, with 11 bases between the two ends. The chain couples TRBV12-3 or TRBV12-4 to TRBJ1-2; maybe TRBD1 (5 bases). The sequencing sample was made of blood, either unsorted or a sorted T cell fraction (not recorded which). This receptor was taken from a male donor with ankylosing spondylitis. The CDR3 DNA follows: TGTGCCAGCAGTTTTAGGTCCAGGGATGGCTACACCTTC. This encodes CASSFRSRDGYTF.